This T cell receptor beta chain was profiled in a study of shared clonotypes between healthy human individuals (TCRdb year 2020). General notes on the study: A few men and two women, aged 18 to 49 years, made up the cohort. Per donor, three plates each were used for CD4 naive and CD4 memory, two for CD8 naive, and one for CD8 memory. Between about 0.94 and 8.9 billion PBMCs per donor were obtained by leukapheresis. Blood TCR repertoires of roughly five healthy adults were deeply sequenced to estimate repertoire size and the extent of clonotype sharing between individuals. Different laboratories and diverse techniques were used to prepare libraries and sequence TCR repertoires, to increase sequencing depth and limit assay-specific biases. Study-level results and caveats: The genetic and exposure-history diversity represented was limited by the small number of donors. Sampling was restricted to blood, and TCR repertoires in tissues likely differ from the TCR repertoires found in blood. Larger estimated clonotype richness was generally found for naive subsets than for memory subsets. Across four donors, approximately 5% of naive CD4, over 3% of naive CD8, about 2% of memory CD4, and under 0.45% of memory CD8 clonotypes were shared. Even with the large sequencing depth, rarefaction of the sorted-subset datasets indicated that sequencing was incomplete. Clonotypes shared by all four sorted-subset donors showed higher generation probabilities than non-shared clonotypes. Based on pairwise subsampling, the degree of clonotype sharing among donors was expected to be affected by sequencing depth.

The donors were healthy, HIV-negative adults with no recently reported acute infections or vaccinations. Every donor was a Caucasian adult residing in Nashville, Tennessee, USA. CD4+ T cells were enriched through magnetic negative selection, after which naive cells were positively selected on CD45RA and the remaining negative fraction served as the memory subset. After blood collection by leukapheresis, PBMCs were isolated using Ficoll-Histopaque density gradient centrifugation and then cryopreserved in the vapor phase of liquid nitrogen. Analytical flow cytometry was used to check the purity and quantity of each magnetically sorted T cell population. Genomic DNA was isolated from each sorted fraction and quantified by UV absorbance on a Nanodrop 2000c. Using the deep immunoSEQ assay, TCR CDR3 regions were amplified from genomic DNA by multiplex PCR. Extracted genomic DNA from each cell subset was spread evenly across all wells of several immunoSEQ 96-well plates, with each plate serving as a replicate. For sorted subsets, about 200 ng genomic DNA, equal to approximately 30,000 T cell genomes, was loaded into each replicate PCR. Purified libraries were quantified with a Qubit 3.0 fluorometer, sized on a Bioanalyzer 2100, and re-quantified with the KAPA Library Quantification kit. A separate single-read 150-cycle Illumina NextSeq 550 flow cell was used to sequence each immunoSEQ 96-well plate. On the authors' methods: The immunoSEQ output contained only junctional sequences without quality scores, so filtering could not match that applied to full-length reads. Sequences were annotated with PyIR, a Python wrapper for IgBLAST v1.9, using IMGT germline references to assign V/J genes and CDR3. Reads with weak V/J assignments (E-value above 1e-6), missing CDR3, stop codons, out-of-frame junctions, or ambiguous translated residues were removed. V3J clonotypes were defined as sequences sharing the same inferred V gene, J gene, and CDR3 amino acid sequence. Percentage overlap between repertoires was computed as shared unique clonotypes divided by the size of the smaller repertoire. Repertoire richness was assessed with RTK rarefaction, the Chao1 estimator, and Recon v2.1 estimates of unobserved clonotypes. OLGA was used to compute generation probabilities for all TCRbeta clonotypes that the gDNA method yielded from several donors. Held by TCRdb, this immuneACCESS table contains in-frame sequences only and omits some clones. Under half of the omission traces to an unresolved V gene where checked; the cause of the rest is unknown. V and J calls and clone size are copied from that table; D and trimming were computed from the DNA. This sample has millions of clones in its table, and around nine tenths of those were observed once. The ten biggest clones cover about 0.13% of the sample.

Comments on this clone: Its target antigen remains unknown. One base away there is no much larger clone; base qualities are not given.

Specimen: naive CD4+ T cells sorted from blood. The cell subset or site label, read with the paper, signifies: CD45RA+ positively selected. This receptor was taken from a man aged 18 to 29 in good health.

The DNA sequence is given as TGTGCCAGTAGTATGGGGTTCGGACAGGGACCCACCATATATTTT. This yields the protein CASSMGFGQGPTIYF. This receptor chain uses TRBV19 and TRBJ1-3; 8 bases in between match TRBD1. CDR1 and CDR2, per the germline V gene (reference sequence), are LNHDA and SQIVND. Here V drops 3 bases and J drops 9 bases, and the junction holds 10 bases not matched to any gene. From the cysteine through the phenylalanine, the CDR3 covers 15 amino acids. Just CDR3 DNA is preserved here, 45 bases in frame from base 1.